This record covers a single T cell receptor beta chain. Its antigen is currently unknown. The time point: after dendritic cell vaccination, including at tumor progression/relapse. Fresh-frozen tumor tissue and more than two years of survival data were available for all. Germline CDR1 reads MNHNY; CDR2 reads SVGAGI (reference sequence). The CDR3 is made up of 13 amino acids. Primers: 60 V beta forward and 13 J beta reverse. Clones were sequenced by immunoSEQ multiplex PCR, and TCRdb holds only the in-frame ones, with some missing. This sample has about 46,000 clones; approximately 90% occur once, and the top ten carry 5.3%. This record belongs to a study of glioma-infiltrating T cells after dendritic cell vaccination. Study at large: Patients received autologous tumor lysate-pulsed dendritic cell vaccination between about 2003 and 2013. Points from the study as a whole: The cohort had few patients with full blood and tumor sets.

The chain has TRBV6-6 and TRBJ2-5; 7 positions match TRBD2. The J call could be wrong; TRBJ2-7 is a better fit for the DNA end. The receptor's source is a human donor with glioblastoma. The specimen was blood, collected after dendritic cell vaccination. The CDR3 coding sequence is TGTGCCAGCACCCCCGGTGGGGGGGACGAGCAGTACTTC. This codes for CASTPGGGDEQYF.